This TCR beta chain was identified in a study of PD-1 blockade in classical Hodgkin lymphoma. Study-wide findings and caveats: Newly diagnosed patients reportedly trailed healthy donors in baseline TCR diversity.

Described time point: newly diagnosed, previously untreated cHL patient sample. Comparator PBMCs were from newly diagnosed, untreated classical Hodgkin lymphoma. Assay used: immunoSEQ multiplex PCR; TCRdb lists only in-frame clones, some missing. This table has around 26,000 clones, 94% appearing once. This clone was seen only once. Its antigen is as yet unknown. The sequence was obtained from a human donor with classical Hodgkin lymphoma. The specimen was peripheral blood mononuclear cells (PBMCs).

The CDR3 nucleotides are TGTGCCAGCAGCTCAACTAGGACAGGGCGGAATTCACCCCTCCACTTT. This translates into CASSSTRTGRNSPLHF. The gene calls are TRBV5-6 and TRBJ1-6; 8 bases are a match to TRBD1. This CDR3 is 16 amino acids long. V shed 3 bases, J shed 7 bases, and the junction held 9 bases outside the gene matches. The germline gives CDR1 SGHDT, CDR2 YYEEEE.